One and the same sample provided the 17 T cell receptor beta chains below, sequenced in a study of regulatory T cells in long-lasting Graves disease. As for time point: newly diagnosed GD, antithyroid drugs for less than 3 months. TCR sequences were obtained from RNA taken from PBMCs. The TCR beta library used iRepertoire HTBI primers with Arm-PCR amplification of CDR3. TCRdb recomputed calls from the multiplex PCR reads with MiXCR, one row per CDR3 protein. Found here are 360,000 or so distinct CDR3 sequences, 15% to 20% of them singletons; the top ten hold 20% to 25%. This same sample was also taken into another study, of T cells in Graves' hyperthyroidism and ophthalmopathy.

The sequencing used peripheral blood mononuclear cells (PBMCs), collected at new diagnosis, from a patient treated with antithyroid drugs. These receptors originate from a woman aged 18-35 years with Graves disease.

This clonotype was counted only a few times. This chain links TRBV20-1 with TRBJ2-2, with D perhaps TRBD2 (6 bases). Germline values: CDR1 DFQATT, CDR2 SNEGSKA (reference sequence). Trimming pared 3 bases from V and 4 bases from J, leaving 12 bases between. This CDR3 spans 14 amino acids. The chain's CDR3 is CSAREGRGTGELFF. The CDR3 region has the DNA TGCAGTGCTAGGGAGGGTCGCGGCACCGGGGAGCTGTTTTTT.

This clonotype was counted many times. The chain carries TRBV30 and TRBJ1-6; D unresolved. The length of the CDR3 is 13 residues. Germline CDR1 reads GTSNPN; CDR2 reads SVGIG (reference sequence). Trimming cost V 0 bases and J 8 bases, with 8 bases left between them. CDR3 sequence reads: CAWSVGKDSPLHF. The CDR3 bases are TGTGCCTGGAGTGTGGGGAAGGATTCACCCCTCCACTTT.

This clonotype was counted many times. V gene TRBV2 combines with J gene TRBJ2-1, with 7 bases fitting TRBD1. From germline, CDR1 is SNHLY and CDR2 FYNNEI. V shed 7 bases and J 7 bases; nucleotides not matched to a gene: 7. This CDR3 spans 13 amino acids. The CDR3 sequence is CASMQGVGNEQFF. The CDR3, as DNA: TGTGCCAGCATGCAGGGGGTGGGTAATGAGCAGTTCTTC. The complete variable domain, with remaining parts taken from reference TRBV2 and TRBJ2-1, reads EPEVTQTPSHQVTQMGQEVILRCVPISNHLYFYWYRQILGQKVEFLVSFYNNEISEKSEIFDDQFSVERPDGSNFTLKIRSTKLEDSAMYFCASMQGVGNEQFFGPGTRLTVL.

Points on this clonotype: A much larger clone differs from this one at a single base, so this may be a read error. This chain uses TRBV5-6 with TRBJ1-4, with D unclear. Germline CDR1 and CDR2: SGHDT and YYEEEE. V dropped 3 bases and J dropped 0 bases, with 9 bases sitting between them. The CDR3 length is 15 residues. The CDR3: CASSSAGATNEKLFF. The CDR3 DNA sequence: TGTGCCAGCAGCTCGGCCGGGGCAACTAATGAAAAACTGTTTTTT.

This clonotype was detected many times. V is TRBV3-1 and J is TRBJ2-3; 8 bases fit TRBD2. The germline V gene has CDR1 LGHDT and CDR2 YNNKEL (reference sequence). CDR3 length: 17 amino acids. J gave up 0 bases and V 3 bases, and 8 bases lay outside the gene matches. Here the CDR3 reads CASSQALGLASTDTQYF. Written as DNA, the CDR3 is TGTGCCAGCAGCCAGGCCCTCGGACTAGCTAGCACAGATACGCAGTATTTT.

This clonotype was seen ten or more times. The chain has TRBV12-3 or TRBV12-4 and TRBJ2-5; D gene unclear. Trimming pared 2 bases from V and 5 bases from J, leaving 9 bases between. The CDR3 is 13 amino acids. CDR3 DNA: TGTGCCAGCAGTTTAAGGCAATTGGAGACCCAGTACTTC. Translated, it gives CASSLRQLETQYF.

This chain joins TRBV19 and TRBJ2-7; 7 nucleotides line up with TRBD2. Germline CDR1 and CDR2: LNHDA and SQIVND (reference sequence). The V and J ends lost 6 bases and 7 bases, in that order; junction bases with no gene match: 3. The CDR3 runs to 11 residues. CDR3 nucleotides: TGTGCCAGTAGAGCGGGGATTGAGCAGTACTTC. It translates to CASRAGIEQYF.

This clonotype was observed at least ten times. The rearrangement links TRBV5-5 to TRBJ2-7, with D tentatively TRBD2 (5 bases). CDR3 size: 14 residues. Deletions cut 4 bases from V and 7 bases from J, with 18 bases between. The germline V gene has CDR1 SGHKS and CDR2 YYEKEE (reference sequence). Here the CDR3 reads CASSHGLDRGEQYF. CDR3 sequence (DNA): TGTGCCAGCAGCCACGGACTTGACCGCGGGGAGCAGTACTTC.

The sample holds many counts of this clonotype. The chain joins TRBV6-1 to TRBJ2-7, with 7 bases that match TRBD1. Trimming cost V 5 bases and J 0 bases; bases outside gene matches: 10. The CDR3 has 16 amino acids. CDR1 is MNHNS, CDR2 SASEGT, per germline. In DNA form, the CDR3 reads TGTGCCAGCAGTCGGACTCTGACAGGGTCCTCCTACGAGCAGTACTTC. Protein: CASSRTLTGSSYEQYF.

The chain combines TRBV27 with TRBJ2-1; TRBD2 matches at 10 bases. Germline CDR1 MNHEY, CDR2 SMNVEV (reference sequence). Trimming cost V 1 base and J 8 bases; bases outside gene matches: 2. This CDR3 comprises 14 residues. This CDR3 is CASSLWLAGDEQFF. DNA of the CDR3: TGTGCCAGCAGTTTATGGCTAGCGGGAGATGAGCAGTTCTTC.

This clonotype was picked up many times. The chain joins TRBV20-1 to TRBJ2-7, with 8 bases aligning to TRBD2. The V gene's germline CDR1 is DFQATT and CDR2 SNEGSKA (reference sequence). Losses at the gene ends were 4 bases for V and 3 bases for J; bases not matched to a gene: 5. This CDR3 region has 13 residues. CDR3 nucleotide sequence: TGCAGTGCTAAAGGACTAGCAGACTACGAGCAGTACTTC. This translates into CSAKGLADYEQYF.

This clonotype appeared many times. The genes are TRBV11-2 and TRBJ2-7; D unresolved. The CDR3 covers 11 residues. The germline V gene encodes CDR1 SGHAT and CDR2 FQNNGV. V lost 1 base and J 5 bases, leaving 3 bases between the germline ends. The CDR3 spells CASSLVHEQYF. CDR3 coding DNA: TGTGCCAGCAGCTTAGTCCACGAGCAGTACTTC.

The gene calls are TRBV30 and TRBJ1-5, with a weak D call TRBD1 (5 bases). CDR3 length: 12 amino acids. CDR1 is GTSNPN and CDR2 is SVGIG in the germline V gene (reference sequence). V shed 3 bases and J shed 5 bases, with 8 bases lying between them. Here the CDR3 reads CAWSWGDQPQHF. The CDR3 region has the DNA TGTGCCTGGAGCTGGGGGGATCAGCCCCAGCATTTT. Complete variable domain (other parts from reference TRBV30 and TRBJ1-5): SQTIHQWPATLVQPVGSPLSLECTVEGTSNPNLYWYRQAAGRGLQLLFYSVGIGQISSEVPQNLSASRPQDRQFILSSKKLLLSDSGFYLCAWSWGDQPQHFGDGTRLSIL.

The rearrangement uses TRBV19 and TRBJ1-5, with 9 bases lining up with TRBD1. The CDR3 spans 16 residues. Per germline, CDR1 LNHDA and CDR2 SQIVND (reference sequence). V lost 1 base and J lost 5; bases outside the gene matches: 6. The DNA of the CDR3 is TGTGCCAGTAGTATAGCCCGGAGGGACAGGGATCAGCCCCAGCATTTT. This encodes CASSIARRDRDQPQHF.

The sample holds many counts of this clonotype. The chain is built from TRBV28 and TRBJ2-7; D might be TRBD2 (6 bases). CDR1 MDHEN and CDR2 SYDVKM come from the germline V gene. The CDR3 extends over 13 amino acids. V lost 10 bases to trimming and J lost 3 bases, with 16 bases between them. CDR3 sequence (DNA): TGTGCCACGACTACCGGGGGACTCTACGAGCAGTACTTC. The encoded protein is CATTTGGLYEQYF.

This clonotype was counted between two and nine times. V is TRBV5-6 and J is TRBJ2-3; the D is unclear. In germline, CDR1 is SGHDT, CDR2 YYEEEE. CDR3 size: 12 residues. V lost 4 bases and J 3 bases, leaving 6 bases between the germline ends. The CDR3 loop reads CASSGATDTQYF. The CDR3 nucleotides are TGTGCCAGCAGCGGAGCGACAGATACGCAGTATTTT.

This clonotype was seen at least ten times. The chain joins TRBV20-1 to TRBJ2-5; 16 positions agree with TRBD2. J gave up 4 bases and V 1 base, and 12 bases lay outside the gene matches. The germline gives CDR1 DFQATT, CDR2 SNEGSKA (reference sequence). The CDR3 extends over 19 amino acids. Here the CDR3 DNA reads TGCAGTGCTAGAGGGGGGGGTCCGGGACTAGCGGGAGGGTTAGAGACCCAGTACTTC. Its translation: CSARGGGPGLAGGLETQYF.